The source of this TCR beta chain is a study of shared clonotypes between healthy human individuals. The study's findings and limits: Clonotypes that were shared across a handful of donors made up roughly 5.2% of naive CD4 clonotypes. Sharing of clonotypes among donors was expected to vary with sequencing depth. Sorted-subset sequencing was shown by rarefaction to be incomplete despite large depth.

Researchers divided each subset's genomic DNA evenly across several immunoSEQ plates. Assay used: immunoSEQ multiplex PCR; TCRdb lists only in-frame clones, some missing. The sample lists hundreds of thousands of clones, roughly 73% occurring once. The length of the CDR3 is 12 residues. The germline V and J ends were trimmed by 7 bases and 2 bases, with 12 bases remaining between them. Per germline, CDR1 SQVTM and CDR2 ANQGSEA. As regards this clone: Antigen specificity is unknown.

The chain links TRBV29-1 to TRBJ2-7; possibly TRBD1 or TRBD2 for D (5 bases each). The source of this sequence is a woman in her thirties in good health. What was sequenced was memory CD4+ T cells sorted from blood. Subset specified: CD45RA-negative fraction. The CDR3 DNA reads as TGCAGCGATCGGGACCTAACCTACGAGCAGTACTTC. It specifies CSDRDLTYEQYF.